This T cell receptor (beta chain) is drawn from a study of CD8 T cells in ankylosing spondylitis. Findings of the study overall: The study identified a TCR beta motif of roughly eight highly homologous variants that appeared characteristic of ankylosing spondylitis blood.

TCRdb fed the 5' RACE reads into MiXCR, producing one record per CDR3 protein. The sample records hundreds of thousands of distinct CDR3 sequences, roughly 12% being singletons. Germline assignment: CDR1 MNHEY and CDR2 SMNVEV (reference sequence). Trimming cost V 7 bases and J 3 bases; bases outside gene matches: 4. This CDR3 has 13 amino acids. In regard to this clonotype: Antigen: not known.

Material: blood, either unsorted or a sorted T cell fraction (not recorded which). The source of this sequence is a male donor with ankylosing spondylitis. The chain has TRBV27 and TRBJ1-2; 8 bases agree with TRBD1. The DNA for the CDR3 is TGTGCCAGCAAGAACAGGGGGGACTATGGCTACACCTTC. This codes for CASKNRGDYGYTF.